The rows below give T cell receptor beta chains drawn from one sample of a study of T cell responses to AZD1222 COVID-19 vaccine. The protocol was immunoSEQ multiplex PCR, while the TCRdb copy is restricted to in-frame clones and leaves out a portion. The profile shows roughly 67,000 clones, 89% of them singletons. The sample consisted of peripheral blood, taken 28 days after the second AZD1222 dose. The receptors stem from an adult who received the AZD1222 COVID-19 vaccine. CDR3s include the opening cysteine and the closing phenylalanine or tryptophan. A D gene is named only where the DNA matches it firmly. Size is omitted from some rows. Given values are once, few, many or a class for expanded clones.

TRBJ1-5 TRBD1 - TRBV19 TGTGCCAGTACCCCGTACAGGGGGCGCGTCTTCGGCAATCAGCCCCAGCATTTT CASTPYRGRVFGNQPQHF
TRBJ2-1 - - TRBV11-2 TGTGCCAGCAGCTTCCGCGGGCTAGCGCCCAATGAGCAGTTCTTC CASSFRGLAPNEQFF
TRBJ1-6 - - TRBV6-6 TGTGCCAGCAGTCCCACTGGGGGGGGCTCCTATAATTCACCCCTCCACTTT CASSPTGGGSYNSPLHF
TRBJ2-1 TRBD2 - TRBV7-2 TGTGCCAGCAGCACCAAGACTAGCGGGAGGGCCGAAGCCTACAATGAGCAGTTCTTC CASSTKTSGRAEAYNEQFF
TRBJ1-2 - - TRBV7-2 TGTGCCAGCAGTCATCGAAGCCTGCCCTATGGCTACACCTTC CASSHRSLPYGYTF
TRBJ1-3 - - TRBV28 TGTGCCAGCAGTGATCCGGGACTCTCTGGAAACACCATATATTTT CASSDPGLSGNTIYF
TRBJ1-2 - - TRBV7-2 TGTGCCAGCAGCAGCGGACAGACAAATGGCTACACCTTC CASSSGQTNGYTF
TRBJ1-1 TRBD1 - TRBV19 TGTGCCAGTAGTGCAGGGGGCGGCTCTGAAGCTTTCTTT CASSAGGGSEAFF
TRBJ1-3 - - TRBV3-1/TRBV3-2 TGTGCCAGCAGCCAAGTACGTCGACAGTTCTCTGGAAACACCATATATTTT CASSQVRRQFSGNTIYF
TRBJ2-3 - - TRBV5-4 TGTGCCAGCAGATTAGGGGGGATTGGCACAGATACGCAGTATTTT CASRLGGIGTDTQYF
TRBJ2-7 - - TRBV27 TGTGCCAGCAGTTTCGGGACCTACTACGAGCAGTACTTC CASSFGTYYEQYF
TRBJ2-5 - - TRBV21-1 TGTGCCAGCAGCAGGTTGACAGGGAGGAAAGAGACCCAGTACTTC CASSRLTGRKETQYF
TRBJ2-2 - few TRBV9 TGTGCCAGCAGCGTAGGGGGAGCCGGGGAGCTGTTTTTT CASSVGGAGELFF
TRBJ1-1 - - TRBV11-3 TGTGCCAGCAGCTCATTAACCGTCACTGAAGCTTTCTTT CASSSLTVTEAFF
TRBJ2-5 - - TRBV5-4 TGTGCCAGCAGCCAGGGGGGACAACAAGAGACCCAGTACTTC CASSQGGQQETQYF
TRBJ2-1 - - TRBV5-5 TGTGCCAGCAGCTTGGTGGGGAGCGGAAGCTCCTACAATGAGCAGTTCTTC CASSLVGSGSSYNEQFF